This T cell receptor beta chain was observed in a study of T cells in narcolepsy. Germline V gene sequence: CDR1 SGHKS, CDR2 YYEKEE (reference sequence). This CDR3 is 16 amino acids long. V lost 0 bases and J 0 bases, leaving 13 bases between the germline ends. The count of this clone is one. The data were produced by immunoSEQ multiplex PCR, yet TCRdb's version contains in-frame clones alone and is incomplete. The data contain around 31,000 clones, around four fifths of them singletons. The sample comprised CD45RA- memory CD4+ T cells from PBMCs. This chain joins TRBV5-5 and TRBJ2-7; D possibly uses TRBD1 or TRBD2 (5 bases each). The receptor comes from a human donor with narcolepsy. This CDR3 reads CASSLGRDVDSYEQYF. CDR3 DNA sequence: TGTGCCAGCAGCTTGGGTCGGGACGTTGACTCCTACGAGCAGTACTTC.